This TCR beta chain was recorded in a study of T-cell memory formation after mild COVID-19. From the 5' RACE reads, TCRdb called clonotypes with MiXCR, one entry per CDR3 protein. Among 450,000 to 700,000 distinct CDR3 sequences listed, 18% were seen once. There are many counts of this clonotype. Sequenced input: PBMCs or a T cell subset sorted from them (not recorded which). The receptor was derived from an adult woman who had mild COVID-19 (a few samples of this study predate the infection). Cell type and time point are not known.

Written as DNA, the CDR3 is TGTGCCAGCAGTTTCAGACAGGGCGGTGAGACCCAGTACTTC. Its protein is CASSFRQGGETQYF. The chain employs TRBV12-3 or TRBV12-4 and TRBJ2-5, with 7 positions matching TRBD1. There are 14 residues in the CDR3. The junction had 6 bases not matched to a gene; V was cut back by 3 bases and J by 5 bases.